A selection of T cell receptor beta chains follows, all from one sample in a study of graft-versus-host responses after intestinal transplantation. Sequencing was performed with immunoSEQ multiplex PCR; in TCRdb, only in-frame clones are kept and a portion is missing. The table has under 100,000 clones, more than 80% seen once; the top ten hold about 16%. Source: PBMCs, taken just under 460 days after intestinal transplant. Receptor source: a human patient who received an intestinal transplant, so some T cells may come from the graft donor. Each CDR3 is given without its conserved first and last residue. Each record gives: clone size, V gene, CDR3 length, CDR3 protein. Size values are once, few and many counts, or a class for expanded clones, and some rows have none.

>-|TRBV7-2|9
ASSFGETQY
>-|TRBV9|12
ASSRDSGSSPLH
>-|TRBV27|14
ASRVFGQGVGTEAF
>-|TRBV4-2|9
ASSQGAEQY
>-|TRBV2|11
ASRDGRSYEQY
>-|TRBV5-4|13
ASSLVGASSYEQY
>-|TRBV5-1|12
ASSRSTPAYEQY
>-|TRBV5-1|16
ASSPGTSGGSYQETQY
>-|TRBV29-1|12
SLGGEPNNSPLH
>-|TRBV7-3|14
ASSPHPGNRGDEQF
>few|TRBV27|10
ASRGGWTEAF
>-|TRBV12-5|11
ASGPGQGYEQY
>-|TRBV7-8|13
ASSLATTRDYEQY
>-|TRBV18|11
ASSPQEAREQY
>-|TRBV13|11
ASSPRVQETQY
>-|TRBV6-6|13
ASSPQTRGGAGYT
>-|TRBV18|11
ASKSPSGGELF
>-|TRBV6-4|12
ASSEGPSTDTQY
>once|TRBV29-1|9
SVQKNTEAF
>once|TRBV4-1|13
ASSRFGPNTGELF
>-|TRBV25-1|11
ASQSQGLNEQY
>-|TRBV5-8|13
ASSFRPGGNQPQH
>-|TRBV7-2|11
ASRLQGGSPLH
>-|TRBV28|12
ASRSDSNTGELF
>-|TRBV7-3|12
ASSPGAQGTEAF
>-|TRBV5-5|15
ASSYAGQGSNNSPLH
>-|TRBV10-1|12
ASRDRANTGELF
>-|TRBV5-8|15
ASRYPGTIGGGEKLF
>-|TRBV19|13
ASSTGRAVTGELF
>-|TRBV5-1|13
ASSLGSSGNNEQF
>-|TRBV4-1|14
ASSQETGTFNQPQH
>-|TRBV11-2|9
ASGTPAEAF
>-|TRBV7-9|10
ASSSTGGGYT
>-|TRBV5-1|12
ASRSGTGSYEQY
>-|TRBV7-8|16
ASSLGLAGGSSYNEQF
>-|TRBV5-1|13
ASSLSSPANYGYT
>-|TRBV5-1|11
ASSPQPGDTQY
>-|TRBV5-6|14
ASSPRGVSGTDTQY
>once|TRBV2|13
ASSQDSLGNQPQH
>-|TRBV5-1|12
ASSPRGGPYEQY
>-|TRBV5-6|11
ASSLSLNQPQH
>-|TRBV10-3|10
AISGVMGGYT
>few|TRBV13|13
ASSSPGQGGNTIY
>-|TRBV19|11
ASSMSSNQPQH
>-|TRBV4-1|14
ASSLEGKSRGPEAF
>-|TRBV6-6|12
ASSYTGSNQPQH
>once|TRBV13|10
ASIGKGYGYT
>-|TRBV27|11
ASSLAGNEKLF
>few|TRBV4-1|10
ASSQDAGELF
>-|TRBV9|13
ASSVQGREGEKLF
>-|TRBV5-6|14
ASSSEGQGDTGELF
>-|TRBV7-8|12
ASSPRTGNTEAF
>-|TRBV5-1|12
ASSLLEGASGYT
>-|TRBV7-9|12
ASSLGQMNTEAF
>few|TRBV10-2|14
ASSDPRGEVPNEQF
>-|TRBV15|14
ATSRGSLSPNTEAF
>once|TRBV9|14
ASSPPRGRQVYGYT
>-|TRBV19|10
ASSTAGVSYT